One sample yielded the 6 T cell receptor beta chains listed below, sequenced in a study of blood T cell repertoires in COVID-19. Method: immunoSEQ multiplex PCR; TCRdb's copy keeps in-frame clones and lacks some. The table includes approximately 310,000 clones, 80% to 90% detected once. Input material: peripheral blood. Every receptor here comes from a man in his forties or fifties with active or convalescent COVID-19.

This chain links TRBV7-9 with TRBJ2-1, with TRBD1 as a possible D gene (5 bases). The CDR3 sequence is 15 residues long. V lost 7 bases to trimming and J lost 5 bases, with 18 bases between them. Germline V CDR1 and CDR2: SEHNR, FQNEAQ (reference sequence). Here the CDR3 DNA reads TGTGCCAGCACCCGACTCACGAAAGGGGACAATGAGCAGTTCTTC. Amino acid sequence: CASTRLTKGDNEQFF.

The J gene is TRBJ1-2, the V gene TRBV28; D gene ambiguous. Trimming removed 11 bases from V and 7 bases from J, with 14 bases in between. Germline lookup yields CDR1 MDHEN and CDR2 SYDVKM. The CDR3 extends over 11 amino acids. As DNA, the CDR3 is TGTGCCGGCTACGGGAGGGTTGGCTACACCTTC. Protein sequence: CAGYGRVGYTF.

The CDR3 nucleotides read TGTGCCAGCAGTCAACAGGGGTTTCCCTTCTACGAGCAGTACTTC. Translating gives CASSQQGFPFYEQYF. The chain combines TRBV3-1 (or the pseudogene TRBV3-2) with TRBJ2-7, with 7 bases that match TRBD1. CDR1 LGHDT and CDR2 YNNKEL come from the germline V gene (reference sequence). V lost 6 bases, J lost 3 bases, and 11 bases stayed unmatched. This CDR3 is built from 15 residues.

The rearrangement joins TRBV19 to TRBJ1-2; D remains unclear. V lost 3 bases, J lost 2 bases, and 10 bases lay in between. The CDR3 loop spans 14 amino acids. Germline V gene sequence: CDR1 LNHDA, CDR2 SQIVND (reference sequence). In DNA, the CDR3 is TGTGCCAGTAGTATGGAGAGGCCGAACTATGGCTACACCTTC. This translates into CASSMERPNYGYTF. Based on the CDR3 plus reference TRBV19 and TRBJ1-2, the full variable domain is DGGITQSPKYLFRKEGQNVTLSCEQNLNHDAMYWYRQDPGQGLRLIYYSQIVNDFQKGDIAEGYSVSREKKESFPLTVTSAQKNPTAFYLCASSMERPNYGYTFGSGTRLTVV.

This chain connects TRBV29-1 to TRBJ2-7; D possibly corresponds to TRBD2 (5 bases). The V end was cut by 5 bases, the J end by 7 bases, with 12 bases between. Germline CDR1 SQVTM, CDR2 ANQGSEA. The CDR3 length is 11 residues. This CDR3 reads CSVRGDEEQYF. The DNA of the CDR3 is TGCAGCGTTCGGGGAGACGAGGAGCAGTACTTC.

This clone was detected once. The chain carries TRBV30 and TRBJ1-1; TRBD1 aligns across 8 bases. This CDR3 is 12 amino acids long. The germline gives CDR1 GTSNPN, CDR2 SVGIG (reference sequence). Trimming removed 1 base from V and 7 bases from J; junction bases left unmatched: 2. CDR3 bases: TGTGCCTGGAGTGGACAGGGGATTGAAGCTTTCTTT. Translating it yields CAWSGQGIEAFF. Together with reference TRBV30 and TRBJ1-1, the CDR3 gives the full variable domain: SQTIHQWPATLVQPVGSPLSLECTVEGTSNPNLYWYRQAAGRGLQLLFYSVGIGQISSEVPQNLSASRPQDRQFILSSKKLLLSDSGFYLCAWSGQGIEAFFGQGTRLTVV.